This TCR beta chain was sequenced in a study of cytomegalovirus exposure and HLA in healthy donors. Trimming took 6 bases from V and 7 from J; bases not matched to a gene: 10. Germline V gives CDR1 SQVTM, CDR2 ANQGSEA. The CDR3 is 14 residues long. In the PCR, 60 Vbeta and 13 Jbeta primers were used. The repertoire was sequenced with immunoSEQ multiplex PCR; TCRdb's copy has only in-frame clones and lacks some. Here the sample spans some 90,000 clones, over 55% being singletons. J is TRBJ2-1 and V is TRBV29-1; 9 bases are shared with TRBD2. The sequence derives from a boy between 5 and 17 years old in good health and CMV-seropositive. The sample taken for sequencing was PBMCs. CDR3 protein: CSVVGGRAGNEQFF. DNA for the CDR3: TGCAGCGTGGTCGGCGGGAGGGCCGGGAATGAGCAGTTCTTC.